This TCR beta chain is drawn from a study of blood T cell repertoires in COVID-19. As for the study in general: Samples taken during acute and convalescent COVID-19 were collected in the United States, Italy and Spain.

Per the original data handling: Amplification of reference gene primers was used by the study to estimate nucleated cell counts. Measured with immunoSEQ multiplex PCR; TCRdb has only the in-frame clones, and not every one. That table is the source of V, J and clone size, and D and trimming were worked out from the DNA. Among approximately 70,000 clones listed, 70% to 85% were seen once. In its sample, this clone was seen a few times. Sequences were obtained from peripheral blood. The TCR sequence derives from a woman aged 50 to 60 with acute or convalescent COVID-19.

The CDR3 DNA reads as TGTGCTACCGGGGAAGCGGTTTACAATGAGCAGTTCTTC. This codes for CATGEAVYNEQFF. V is TRBV11-2 and J is TRBJ2-1; weak D call: TRBD2 (5 bases). The CDR3 loop spans 13 amino acids. CDR1 and CDR2 (germline): SGHAT, FQNNGV.